One TCR beta chain is described in this entry. V gave up 7 bases and J gave up 2 bases, with 18 bases separating them. Germline loops: CDR1 SNHLY, CDR2 FYNNEI. This CDR3 spans 15 amino acids. The authors' processing: Amplification of reference gene primers was used by the study to estimate nucleated cell counts. Produced via immunoSEQ multiplex PCR; TCRdb's table is partial and in-frame only. Clone size and V and J calls were adopted from that table, with D and trimming inferred from the DNA. This repertoire shows some 400,000 clones, 90% found once; its top ten account for 6.5% to 7%. This record comes from a study of blood T cell repertoires in COVID-19. Overall study: The United States, Italy and Spain were the sources of the acute and convalescent COVID-19 samples. PBMCs, B-cell-depleted T cells, or T cells were the source of the cDNA or gDNA that made up the material.

This receptor was taken from a man aged 18 to 30 with active or convalescent COVID-19. The V call is TRBV2, the J call TRBJ2-7, with no clear D. Sequencing was performed on peripheral blood. In DNA, the CDR3 is TGTGCCAGCATACCATCCCGTACTAAGGCCTACGAGCAGTACTTC. This encodes CASIPSRTKAYEQYF.